These T cell receptor beta chains were read from a single sample in a study of radiation and T cells in renal cell carcinoma. Sequencing used immunoSEQ multiplex PCR; TCRdb keeps in-frame clones, though not all of them. The sample shows about 150,000 clones, 87% of them seen only once. The starting material was blood, obtained from a patient whose treatment included radiotherapy and nephrectomy. Receptors were obtained from a woman in her fifties or sixties with renal cell carcinoma. CDR3s include the opening cysteine and the closing phenylalanine or tryptophan. The order of the fields is V gene, J gene, clone size, D gene, CDR3 DNA, CDR3 protein. A D gene is named only where the DNA matches it firmly. Size is omitted from some rows. Given values are once, few, many or a class for expanded clones.

TRBV6-1	TRBJ1-3	.	.	TGTGCCAGCAGTCCAACAGGGAGAAGAAACACCATATATTTT	CASSPTGRRNTIYF
TRBV29-1	TRBJ2-2	.	.	TGCAGCGGGGGACGGACGAACACCGGGGAGCTGTTTTTT	CSGGRTNTGELFF
TRBV11-2	TRBJ1-4	.	.	TGTGCCAGCAGCTTAGGACAGACCCAAACTAATGAAAAACTGTTTTTT	CASSLGQTQTNEKLFF
TRBV7-9	TRBJ2-5	.	.	TGTGCCAGCAGCTTGAACGGAGAAGAGACCCAGTACTTC	CASSLNGEETQYF
TRBV19	TRBJ2-7	few	TRBD1	TGTGCCAGTAGTGGATTCCCGGGACAGGTGTCCTACGAGCAGTACTTC	CASSGFPGQVSYEQYF
TRBV27	TRBJ1-2	.	TRBD1	TGTGCCAGCAGGGGGACAGGGGTTCCGCTCGACTTGGGCTACACCTTC	CASRGTGVPLDLGYTF
TRBV2	TRBJ2-3	.	.	TGTGCCAGCAGCGAACTTGGTCCCACAGATACGCAGTATTTT	CASSELGPTDTQYF
TRBV28	TRBJ1-1	.	TRBD1	TGTGCCAGCCGGGGACAGGGGCTGAACACTGAAGCTTTCTTT	CASRGQGLNTEAFF
TRBV10-1	TRBJ2-3	once	TRBD2	TGCGCCAGCAGTGACCCTAGCGGGGGGTTACTTAGCACAGATACGCAGTATTTT	CASSDPSGGLLSTDTQYF
TRBV5-4	TRBJ1-2	many	.	TGTGCCAGCAAAACTTTCGGGGGGCGCGATGGCTACACCTTC	CASKTFGGRDGYTF
TRBV11-2	TRBJ2-3	.	.	TGTGCCAGCAGCCCCTTTGGAGGAGATACGCAGTATTTT	CASSPFGGDTQYF
TRBV4-1	TRBJ2-7	once	TRBD2	TGCGCCAGCAGCCAAGTTTCTAGCGGAGGATACGAGCAGTACTTC	CASSQVSSGGYEQYF
TRBV11-2	TRBJ2-3	once	.	TGTGCCAGCAGCTTAGACCTAGGAGCAGATACGCAGTATTTT	CASSLDLGADTQYF
TRBV7-9	TRBJ1-4	.	.	TGTGCCAGCAGCCGTTCAGGCCCTGCGGAAAAACTGTTTTTT	CASSRSGPAEKLFF
TRBV7-2	TRBJ2-1	.	.	TGTGCCAGCAGCTTAGGCCTGTACAATGAGCAGTTCTTC	CASSLGLYNEQFF
TRBV10-2	TRBJ2-7	.	.	TGCGCCAGCAGGGATGTTCAGGCAGGGAGCGAGCAGTACTTC	CASRDVQAGSEQYF
TRBV5-8	TRBJ1-6	once	.	TGTGCCAGCAGGCGATTTGGGAATTCACCCCTCCACTTT	CASRRFGNSPLHF